This T cell receptor beta chain was sequenced during a study of identical twins. Study-level findings and limits: Insertions were reduced in abundant cord blood beta clonotypes but not in memory repertoires. The analysis was cross-sectional rather than longitudinal within donors.

Unique molecular identifiers were present on the cDNA, which also gained a universal primer site by template switching. From the 5' RACE reads, TCRdb called clonotypes with MiXCR, one entry per CDR3 protein. In the table there are more than 1.5 million distinct CDR3 sequences, more than 30% of which are singletons. Healthy Caucasian donors formed the entire cohort. This clonotype was observed a few times. Antigen: not known. Losses at the gene ends were 1 base for V and 1 base for J; bases not matched to a gene: 3. CDR3 size: 16 residues. In germline, CDR1 is MDHEN, CDR2 SYDVKM. The chain uses TRBV28 and TRBJ2-3, with 9 positions matching TRBD1. The sequencing input was cord blood. The receptor was derived from a newborn girl in good health. CDR3 bases: TGTGCCAGCAGTTTATTTGGGGACAGGGGCACAGATACGCAGTATTTT. Translating it yields CASSLFGDRGTDTQYF.